One and the same sample provided the 26 T cell receptor beta chains below, sequenced in a study of early T cells in non-severe SARS-CoV-2 infection. One entry per CDR3 protein results from TCRdb running MiXCR on the 5' RACE reads. The repertoire consists of over 80,000 distinct CDR3 sequences, with roughly 13% occurring once and the leading ten covering 10% to 11%. The sequencing sample was made of whole blood. These receptor sequences come from an adult who was a healthcare worker with PCR-confirmed SARS-CoV-2 infection or an uninfected control (not recorded which).

This clonotype has just a few counts. J is TRBJ1-4 and V is TRBV7-9; D possibly corresponds to TRBD1 (6 bases). Per the germline V gene, CDR1 is SEHNR and CDR2 is FQNEAQ (reference sequence). With 11 bases removed from V and 0 bases from J, the gap between germline ends came to 10 bases. The CDR3 is 13 amino acids. DNA for the CDR3: TGTGCCGGACAGCCCGCAACTAATGAAAAACTGTTTTTT. Its translation: CAGQPATNEKLFF.

In its sample, this clonotype was seen a few times. The gene calls are TRBV11-2 and TRBJ2-3; D unclear. The CDR3 is 18 amino acids. V lost 0 bases and J 0 bases, leaving 16 bases between the germline ends. Per the germline V gene, CDR1 is SGHAT and CDR2 is FQNNGV. The CDR3 protein is CASSLDISRQTSTDTQYF. CDR3 DNA: TGTGCCAGCAGCTTAGACATCTCGCGGCAAACTAGCACAGATACGCAGTATTTT.

In this sample, this clonotype turned up a few times. The chain uses TRBV20-1 and TRBJ1-6; no firm D call. V gave up 6 bases and J gave up 0 bases, with 12 bases separating them. Germline V gives CDR1 DFQATT, CDR2 SNEGSKA (reference sequence). There are 15 residues in the CDR3. The chain's CDR3 is CSARPRSSYNSPLHF. CDR3 bases: TGCAGTGCCAGACCAAGGAGCTCCTATAATTCACCCCTCCACTTT.

CDR3 coding DNA: TGTGCCAGCAGCACCGATGGGGGAGGGCCTCCTACTGAAGCTTTCTTT. Translating it yields CASSTDGGGPPTEAFF. The chain recombines TRBV6-6 with TRBJ1-1, with D possibly TRBD1 on 5 matching bases. V was cut by 6 bases and J by 5 bases, with 22 bases left in between. The CDR3 consists of 16 residues. CDR1 is MNHNY and CDR2 is SVGAGI in the germline V gene (reference sequence).

The chain couples TRBV7-3 to TRBJ2-1; D is unresolved. The V end lost 4 bases, the J end lost 5 bases, and 9 bases lay between the germline ends. This CDR3 contains 13 residues. CDR1 and CDR2 (germline): SGHTA, FQGTGA. CDR3 protein: CASSYDRDNEQFF. CDR3 DNA sequence: TGTGCCAGCAGCTACGATCGGGACAATGAGCAGTTCTTC.

This chain joins TRBV20-1 and TRBJ2-1; D is uncertain. The germline CDR1 and CDR2 sequences are DFQATT and SNEGSKA (reference sequence). Trimming removed 6 bases at V and 13 bases at J, with 16 bases between. CDR3 length: 11 residues. The CDR3 spells CSASRPSFQFF. In DNA form, the CDR3 reads TGCAGTGCATCAAGACCTAGTTTTCAGTTCTTC.

This clonotype appeared many times. The chain couples TRBV11-2 to TRBJ1-1; TRBD1 matches at 8 bases. J lost 0 bases, V lost 5 bases, and 5 bases had no gene match. The germline V gene encodes CDR1 SGHAT and CDR2 FQNNGV. This CDR3 spans 15 amino acids. The CDR3: CASSPGQGVNTEAFF. The CDR3 DNA reads TGTGCCAGCAGCCCAGGACAGGGAGTGAACACTGAAGCTTTCTTT.

There are a few counts of this clonotype. The chain uses TRBV24-1 and TRBJ2-2; 7 nucleotides agree with TRBD2. The CDR3 extends over 16 amino acids. J lost 0 bases, V lost 3 bases, and 3 bases had no gene match. Germline V gene lookup returns CDR1 KGHDR and CDR2 SFDVKD. CDR3 protein: CATSDTSASNTGELFF. The CDR3 DNA reads TGTGCCACCAGTGATACTAGCGCCTCGAACACCGGGGAGCTGTTTTTT.

In its sample, this clonotype was seen many times. The chain combines TRBV7-2 with TRBJ2-1; D gene uncertain. In germline, CDR1 is SGHTA, CDR2 FQGNSA. V gave up 3 bases and J gave up 4 bases, with 7 bases separating them. The CDR3 runs 13 residues. The DNA for the CDR3 is TGTGCCAGCAGCTTGTCAGCTTACAATGAGCAGTTCTTC. Amino acid sequence: CASSLSAYNEQFF.

This clonotype was seen only a few times. The V and J genes are TRBV20-1 and TRBJ2-1; 10 bases are a match to TRBD2. With V trimmed by 5 bases and J by 5 bases, 9 bases remained unmatched. In germline, CDR1 is DFQATT, CDR2 SNEGSKA (reference sequence). The CDR3 length is 15 residues. The CDR3 DNA reads as TGCAGTGCTCCCGGGGGGAGCGGGGGGGACAATGAGCAGTTCTTC. Its protein product is CSAPGGSGGDNEQFF.

The chain carries TRBV10-1 and TRBJ2-3; 13 bases are a match to TRBD2. This CDR3 has 17 amino acids. Germline lookup yields CDR1 WNHNN and CDR2 SYGVQD (reference sequence). With 2 bases clipped from V and 5 bases from J, the junction kept 7 bases outside the gene matches. The DNA for the CDR3 is TGCGCCAGCAGTGAGGGGACTAGCGGGGCCCGGGGAGATACGCAGTATTTT. Its protein is CASSEGTSGARGDTQYF.

V is TRBV7-2 and J is TRBJ2-3; TRBD2 aligns across 7 bases. V dropped 1 base and J dropped 6; count of bases not matched to a gene: 4. The CDR3 contains 14 residues. Germline CDR1 is SGHTA and CDR2 is FQGNSA. The DNA for the CDR3 is TGTGCCAGCAGCTTAGTCGGGGAGGGGGATACGCAGTATTTT. Its protein is CASSLVGEGDTQYF.

The chain has TRBV12-3 or TRBV12-4 and TRBJ2-3; D gene unclear. V gave up 6 bases and J gave up 0 bases, with 10 bases separating them. This CDR3 spans 14 amino acids. The CDR3 reads CASSFLTSTDTQYF. In nucleotides, the CDR3 is TGTGCCAGCAGCTTCTTAACCAGCACAGATACGCAGTATTTT.

This clonotype was seen a handful of times. The V call is TRBV29-1, the J call TRBJ2-7; 8 nucleotides agree with TRBD1. Germline V gene data show CDR1 as SQVTM and CDR2 as ANQGSEA. Losses at the gene ends were 6 bases for V and 5 bases for J; bases not matched to a gene: 9. The CDR3 consists of 13 residues. Written as DNA, the CDR3 is TGCAGCGTGGAGGGACAGGAGAGCGACGAGCAGTACTTC. Protein product: CSVEGQESDEQYF.

The chain employs TRBV20-1 and TRBJ2-7; 7 bases map to TRBD1. Looked up from germline, CDR1 is DFQATT and CDR2 is SNEGSKA (reference sequence). This CDR3 has 18 residues. V lost 6 bases, J lost 2 bases, and 22 bases stayed unmatched. The CDR3 DNA is TGCAGTGCCCTTTACCCGACAGGGAGACCGAGGAACGCCTACGAGCAGTACTTC. This codes for CSALYPTGRPRNAYEQYF.

The table lists this clonotype with many counts. This chain links TRBV7-8 with TRBJ1-6; 10 bases match TRBD1. Germline-derived CDR1 and CDR2 are SGHVS and FQNEAQ. V trimming: 4 bases; J trimming: 10 bases; junction bases outside the gene matches: 4. The CDR3 length is 14 residues. The DNA for the CDR3 is TGTGCCAGCAGCTGGAGGGACAGGGGCTCACCCCTCCACTTT. Its translation: CASSWRDRGSPLHF.

This clonotype has at least ten counts. The J gene is TRBJ1-1, the V gene TRBV7-9; TRBD1 is a possible D gene (5 bases). The CDR3 has 16 amino acids. V was trimmed by 1 base and J by 0 bases, leaving 12 bases between them. The V gene's germline CDR1 is SEHNR and CDR2 FQNEAQ (reference sequence). CDR3: CASSLGVWGMNTEAFF. The CDR3, as DNA: TGTGCCAGCAGCTTAGGAGTATGGGGGATGAACACTGAAGCTTTCTTT.

In this sample, this clonotype turned up many times. The rearrangement links TRBV5-4 to TRBJ1-2; D uncertain. V lost 5 bases, J lost 2 bases, and 10 bases lay in between. Germline CDR1 and CDR2: SGHNT and YYREEE (reference sequence). The CDR3 covers 13 residues. CDR3 bases: TGTGCCAGCAGTTCCGGGGTAAACTATGGCTACACCTTC. Residues: CASSSGVNYGYTF.

The chain links TRBV6-1 to TRBJ2-7; D remains ambiguous. CDR3 length equals 13 residues. The V and J ends lost 7 bases and 3 bases respectively, with 13 bases between them. CDR1 is MNHNS, CDR2 SASEGT, per germline. The DNA of the CDR3 is TGTGCCAGCAAGAAGGACCAGGTCTACGAGCAGTACTTC. This codes for CASKKDQVYEQYF.

The CDR3 DNA follows: TGTGCCAGCAGTCCGGGACTAGCTGATAATGAGCAGTTCTTC. Translated, it gives CASSPGLADNEQFF. V gene TRBV12-3 or TRBV12-4 combines with J gene TRBJ2-1, with 9 positions matching TRBD2. V lost 5 bases to trimming and J lost 7 bases; unmatched junction nucleotides: 6. This CDR3 contains 14 residues.

The CDR3 DNA reads TGTGCCAGCAGGGACGACAGGGCCTACGAGCAGTACTTC. Its translation: CASRDDRAYEQYF. V and J are TRBV6-2 or TRBV6-3 and TRBJ2-7; 7 nucleotides line up with TRBD1. CDR1 MNHEY and CDR2 SVGEGT come from the germline V gene. J was trimmed by 2 bases and V by 6 bases; bases with no gene match: 4. The CDR3 is 13 amino acids.

V and J are TRBV12-3 or TRBV12-4 and TRBJ1-5; no clear D. The CDR3 spans 14 residues. The ends were cut back, 3 bases at V and 3 bases at J, with 9 bases in the middle. In DNA form, the CDR3 reads TGTGCCAGCAGTTTCGAGACTTTCAATCAGCCCCAGCATTTT. Translating gives CASSFETFNQPQHF.

V usage is TRBV25-1 and J usage is TRBJ1-1, with D uncertain. The CDR3 contains 12 residues. Germline V lookup: CDR1 MGHDK, CDR2 SYGVNS. With 4 bases removed from V and 6 bases from J, the gap between germline ends came to 9 bases. For the CDR3, the DNA is TGTGCCAGCAGTGGGGTAAGGGCTGAAGCTTTCTTT. Encoded protein: CASSGVRAEAFF.

There are a few counts of this clonotype. The chain has TRBV10-3 and TRBJ2-5, with 9 bases fitting TRBD2. CDR3 size: 16 residues. Trimming removed 10 bases from V and 2 bases from J; junction bases left unmatched: 14. CDR1 is ENHRY and CDR2 is SYGVKD in the germline V gene. CDR3 in DNA: TGTGCCACCTCCCCACGCCCAGCGGGGGGACAAGAGACCCAGTACTTC. This gives the protein CATSPRPAGGQETQYF.

This clonotype showed up just a few times. This rearrangement joins TRBV11-2 to TRBJ1-4; D is unclear. This CDR3 region has 13 residues. Looked up from germline, CDR1 is SGHAT and CDR2 is FQNNGV. The germline V and J ends were trimmed by 3 bases and 4 bases, with 6 bases remaining between them. CDR3 nucleotide sequence: TGTGCCAGCAGCTTTCTCCATAATGAAAAACTGTTTTTT. Translated: CASSFLHNEKLFF.

This clonotype showed up just a few times. The rearrangement links TRBV4-3 to TRBJ2-5; 12 nucleotides agree with TRBD2. Trimming cost V 1 base and J 4 bases; bases outside gene matches: 1. Germline lookup yields CDR1 LGHNA and CDR2 YSLEER. CDR3 length: 15 amino acids. The CDR3 sequence is CASSQGLAGVETQYF. CDR3 nucleotide sequence: TGCGCCAGCAGCCAAGGACTAGCGGGGGTAGAGACCCAGTACTTC.